The TCR beta chain described here comes from a study of cytomegalovirus exposure and HLA in healthy donors. J gave up 3 bases and V 4 bases, and 4 bases lay outside the gene matches. The CDR3 is 15 residues long. Germline values: CDR1 LNHDA, CDR2 SQIVND (reference sequence). 13 Jbeta primers and 60 Vbeta primers were used for the PCR. Generated by immunoSEQ multiplex PCR, the TCRdb table keeps only in-frame clones and is missing some. The sample comprises fewer than 150,000 clones, less than 85% of which are singletons, and 6.8% rests with the top ten. The receptor was derived from a man aged 40-49 years in good health and CMV-seropositive. The chain has TRBV19 and TRBJ2-2; the match to TRBD2 covers 8 bases. The sample consisted of PBMCs. Here the CDR3 reads CASSKGLEDTGELFF. Here the CDR3 DNA reads TGTGCCAGTAGTAAGGGACTAGAGGACACCGGGGAGCTGTTTTTT.